The 25 T cell receptor beta chains below come from one sample, sequenced in a study of OX40 agonist ivuxolimab in advanced cancers. Produced via immunoSEQ multiplex PCR; TCRdb's table is partial and in-frame only. The table lists 86,000 or so clones, roughly 93% of them singletons, with approximately 3% in the top ten. Material: CD4+ or CD8+ T cells sorted from blood, obtained in a trial of the OX40 agonist ivuxolimab. The receptors originated from an adult with an advanced solid tumor such as melanoma, head and neck, liver or kidney cancer.

The chain joins TRBV5-4 to TRBJ1-1; D gene ambiguous. The ends were cut back, 1 base at V and 3 bases at J, with 13 bases in the middle. The germline V gene has CDR1 SGHNT and CDR2 YYREEE (reference sequence). CDR3 length equals 15 residues. This CDR3 reads CASSLSHGVDTEAFF. The CDR3 DNA follows: TGTGCCAGCAGCTTGAGCCACGGGGTCGACACTGAAGCTTTCTTT.

The J gene is TRBJ1-2, the V gene TRBV5-4, with 9 bases that match TRBD1. Germline V lookup: CDR1 SGHNT, CDR2 YYREEE (reference sequence). The CDR3 has 12 amino acids. V dropped 6 bases and J dropped 5; count of bases not matched to a gene: 2. CDR3 nucleotide sequence: TGTGCCAGCAAGGACAGGGGTTATGGCTACACCTTC. It translates to CASKDRGYGYTF. Supplemented by reference TRBV5-4 and TRBJ1-2, the full variable domain reads ETGVTQSPTHLIKTRGQQVTLRCSSQSGHNTVSWYQQALGQGPQFIFQYYREEENGRGNFPPRFSGLQFPNYSSELNVNALELDDSALYLCASKDRGYGYTFGSGTRLTVV.

This clone was detected a few times. The chain couples TRBV20-1 to TRBJ1-1; 7 nucleotides agree with TRBD1. In germline, CDR1 is DFQATT, CDR2 SNEGSKA (reference sequence). V trimming: 6 bases; J trimming: 6 bases; junction bases outside the gene matches: 4. The CDR3 is 11 residues long. CDR3 in DNA: TGCAGTGCGGTCAGGGGGGCTGAAGCTTTCTTT. It codes for CSAVRGAEAFF.

The chain couples TRBV29-1 to TRBJ2-7; 8 nucleotides line up with TRBD1. Per germline, CDR1 SQVTM and CDR2 ANQGSEA. The CDR3 is 13 amino acids. Losses at the gene ends were 2 bases for V and 7 bases for J; bases not matched to a gene: 7. The CDR3 DNA follows: TGCAGCGTTGAAAGGGCGGACAGGGATGAGCAGTACTTC. This codes for CSVERADRDEQYF.

V is TRBV29-1 and J is TRBJ2-6, with D possibly being TRBD1 or TRBD2 (5 bases each). V was trimmed by 1 base and J by 2 bases, leaving 12 bases between them. The CDR3 is 16 amino acids. Germline CDR1 and CDR2: SQVTM and ANQGSEA. CDR3 protein: CSVEGPGSAGANVLTF. Here the CDR3 DNA reads TGCAGCGTTGAAGGACCAGGGAGCGCTGGGGCCAACGTCCTGACTTTC.

This chain uses TRBV7-8 with TRBJ1-5; D may be TRBD1 (6 bases). CDR1 is SGHVS and CDR2 is FQNEAQ in the germline V gene. V lost 4 bases, J lost 1 base, and 14 bases lay in between. This CDR3 region has 16 residues. The CDR3 spells CASSSRGGLSNQPQHF. The CDR3 coding sequence is TGTGCCAGCAGCTCCCGGGGGGGGCTGAGCAATCAGCCCCAGCATTTT.

This clone appeared a single time. The genes are TRBV6-1 and TRBJ1-5, with unresolved D. Germline values: CDR1 MNHNS, CDR2 SASEGT. Deletions cut 0 bases from V and 5 bases from J, with 5 bases between. The CDR3 contains 13 residues. The CDR3 here is CASSEAYYQPQHF. CDR3 in DNA: TGTGCCAGCAGTGAAGCGTACTATCAGCCCCAGCATTTT.

The chain carries TRBV2 and TRBJ1-4, with D possibly matching TRBD1 (5 bases). V dropped 5 bases and J dropped 6 bases, with 10 bases sitting between them. CDR3 length: 13 residues. CDR1 and CDR2 (germline): SNHLY, FYNNEI. CDR3 amino acids: CASSLGTDEKLFF. CDR3 sequence (DNA): TGTGCCAGCAGTCTAGGGACTGATGAAAAACTGTTTTTT. The full variable domain, its missing parts supplied by reference TRBV2 and TRBJ1-4, is EPEVTQTPSHQVTQMGQEVILRCVPISNHLYFYWYRQILGQKVEFLVSFYNNEISEKSEIFDDQFSVERPDGSNFTLKIRSTKLEDSAMYFCASSLGTDEKLFFGSGTQLSVL.

The chain recombines TRBV7-9 with TRBJ1-1; D not resolved. V was cut by 3 bases and J by 10 bases, with 15 bases left in between. This CDR3 contains 13 residues. The germline V gene encodes CDR1 SEHNR and CDR2 FQNEAQ (reference sequence). In DNA, the CDR3 is TGTGCCAGCAGCTTCTCTCAGTCCGTTGGAGCTTTCTTT. This encodes CASSFSQSVGAFF.

V gene TRBV10-3 combines with J gene TRBJ2-3, with 8 bases lining up with TRBD2. Trimming cost V 6 bases and J 5 bases; bases outside gene matches: 7. Germline V lookup: CDR1 ENHRY, CDR2 SYGVKD. The CDR3 extends over 14 amino acids. The CDR3 region is CAISGRGDQDTQYF. The CDR3 DNA reads TGTGCCATCAGCGGGCGGGGGGATCAAGATACGCAGTATTTT.

In regard to this clone: At one of its ends the junction is not consistent with the germline gene, which may arise from a read error. V and J are TRBV7-7 and TRBJ2-1, with 8 bases lining up with TRBD2. This CDR3 has 15 residues. From germline, CDR1 is SSHAT and CDR2 FNYEAQ (reference sequence). The CDR3 loop is CASSFLAGPDNEQFF. CDR3 DNA sequence: TGTGCTAGCAGCTTCTTAGCGGGGCCGGACAATGAGCAGTTCTTC.

The rearrangement uses TRBV30 and TRBJ2-3, with a weak D call TRBD1 (5 bases). The V gene lost 2 bases and the J gene lost 6 bases, with 24 bases spanning the gap. The germline V gene encodes CDR1 GTSNPN and CDR2 SVGIG (reference sequence). This CDR3 region has 17 residues. The CDR3 region is CAWSPLGAAGLLDTQYF. CDR3 sequence (DNA): TGTGCCTGGAGTCCTCTTGGGGCAGCCGGTCTTTTGGATACGCAGTATTTT.

The rearrangement uses TRBV7-2 and TRBJ2-7; TRBD2 agrees at 10 bases. V lost 0 bases and J lost 2; bases outside the gene matches: 1. The germline CDR1 and CDR2 sequences are SGHTA and FQGNSA. The CDR3 has 15 residues. CDR3 DNA sequence: TGTGCCAGCAGCTTAGCGAGCGGGGGGGCCTACGAGCAGTACTTC. It codes for CASSLASGGAYEQYF.

Turning to this clone: At one of its ends the junction is not consistent with the germline gene, which may arise from a read error. V is TRBV28 and J is TRBJ1-1; TRBD1 matches at 7 bases. This CDR3 has 15 residues. CDR1 and CDR2 from the germline V gene are MDHEN and SYDVKM. The CDR3 protein is CATSGVGDSYTEAFF. The CDR3 region has the DNA TGTGCCACCAGTGGGGTGGGGGACAGCTACACTGAAGCTTTCTTT.

This chain uses TRBV7-2 with TRBJ2-7; D perhaps matches TRBD2 (5 bases). The CDR3 extends over 14 amino acids. Trimming cost V 5 bases and J 3 bases, with 14 bases left between them. Germline loops: CDR1 SGHTA, CDR2 FQGNSA. The CDR3: CASSPSRSLYEQYF. CDR3 DNA sequence: TGTGCCAGCAGCCCTAGCAGGAGCCTCTACGAGCAGTACTTC.

This chain links TRBV4-2 with TRBJ2-7; 9 positions match TRBD2. Germline CDR1 LGHNA, CDR2 YNFKEQ. J was trimmed by 3 bases and V by 4 bases; bases with no gene match: 7. CDR3 size: 15 residues. In nucleotides, the CDR3 is TGTGCCAGCAGCCCCTCGGAGACTAGCGGCTACGAGCAGTACTTC. Residues: CASSPSETSGYEQYF.

The V and J genes are TRBV5-4 and TRBJ2-7; 7 nucleotides line up with TRBD2. V was pared by 4 bases and J by 4 bases, with 8 bases of the junction left unmatched. The CDR3 spans 14 residues. Germline values: CDR1 SGHNT, CDR2 YYREEE (reference sequence). CDR3 coding DNA: TGTGCCAGCAGCGGCCCCGGGACTACGTACGAGCAGTACTTC. Residues: CASSGPGTTYEQYF.

The J gene is TRBJ1-1, the V gene TRBV29-1, with TRBD1 matching 9 bases. V lost 3 bases, J lost 6 bases, and 5 bases stayed unmatched. The CDR3 spans 13 residues. Germline V gene lookup returns CDR1 SQVTM and CDR2 ANQGSEA. The CDR3 DNA follows: TGCAGCGTTGAGGGGACAGGGAGGGCTGAAGCTTTCTTT. It is translated as CSVEGTGRAEAFF.

J is TRBJ2-6 and V is TRBV5-1; weak D call: TRBD1 (6 bases). Germline assignment: CDR1 SGHRS and CDR2 YFSETQ. With 0 bases removed from V and 0 bases from J, the gap between germline ends came to 7 bases. The CDR3 covers 16 residues. The CDR3 nucleotides read TGCGCCAGCAGCTTGGCAGGGGTCTCTGGGGCCAACGTCCTGACTTTC. It is translated as CASSLAGVSGANVLTF.

V and J are TRBV11-2 and TRBJ2-6; D possibly corresponds to TRBD2 (6 bases). The germline V and J ends were trimmed by 4 bases and 0 bases, with 19 bases remaining between them. The CDR3 consists of 19 residues. Looked up from germline, CDR1 is SGHAT and CDR2 is FQNNGV. The CDR3 is CASSSRTGTSSSGANVLTF. CDR3 nucleotide sequence: TGTGCCAGCAGCTCGCGGACCGGGACTTCGAGCTCTGGGGCCAACGTCCTGACTTTC.

This chain connects TRBV29-1 to TRBJ1-2; D is possibly TRBD1 (6 bases). The CDR3 has 12 amino acids. The germline V gene has CDR1 SQVTM and CDR2 ANQGSEA. V shed 6 bases and J shed 8 bases, with 16 bases lying between them. The CDR3 is CSVVRGAGGYTF. The CDR3 bases are TGCAGCGTCGTGCGGGGGGCGGGAGGCTACACCTTC.

The genes are TRBV10-3 and TRBJ1-2; D remains ambiguous. V dropped 0 bases and J dropped 4 bases, with 21 bases sitting between them. The germline CDR1 and CDR2 sequences are ENHRY and SYGVKD. The CDR3 loop spans 18 amino acids. CDR3: CAISESGSTPPGSYGYTF. The CDR3 DNA reads as TGTGCCATCAGTGAGTCAGGATCGACCCCACCGGGCTCCTATGGCTACACCTTC.

This chain uses TRBV5-1 with TRBJ1-4; TRBD1 agrees at 8 bases. The CDR3 has 15 amino acids. J was trimmed by 7 bases and V by 4 bases; bases with no gene match: 9. Germline V lookup: CDR1 SGHRS, CDR2 YFSETQ. The DNA of the CDR3 is TGCGCCAGCAGCCACGGGGACAGGCCCGCTGAAAAACTGTTTTTT. Protein: CASSHGDRPAEKLFF.

The CDR3 coding sequence is TGTGCCAGCAGCTTGGGCCACGGGAGCGGTTATGGCTACACCTTC. Residues: CASSLGHGSGYGYTF. This chain uses TRBV5-4 with TRBJ1-2; D is uncertain. The CDR3 is 15 amino acids. V lost 0 bases and J lost 5, with 14 bases in between. Per germline, CDR1 SGHNT and CDR2 YYREEE (reference sequence). Using reference TRBV5-4 and TRBJ1-2 for the parts outside the CDR3, the full variable domain is ETGVTQSPTHLIKTRGQQVTLRCSSQSGHNTVSWYQQALGQGPQFIFQYYREEENGRGNFPPRFSGLQFPNYSSELNVNALELDDSALYLCASSLGHGSGYGYTFGSGTRLTVV.

This clone has only one observation. This chain links TRBV7-9 with TRBJ1-6, with D unclear. Looked up from germline, CDR1 is SEHNR and CDR2 is FQNEAQ (reference sequence). V was pared by 8 bases and J by 7 bases, with 6 bases between. This CDR3 has 11 residues. This chain's CDR3 is CASGPNSPLHF. The DNA of the CDR3 is TGTGCCAGCGGCCCGAATTCACCCCTCCACTTT.